This T cell receptor beta chain was sequenced during a study of OX40 agonist ivuxolimab in advanced cancers. Some background on the complete study: Ivuxolimab was a fully human IgG2 agonistic monoclonal antibody targeting the costimulatory receptor OX40 (CD134). The monotherapy dose-escalation portion (N = 52 patients) of the phase I ivuxolimab trial is reported in the paper. Partial responses were achieved by three dose-escalation patients, of whom one had hepatocellular carcinoma and two had cutaneous melanoma. Intravenous ivuxolimab was administered to patients every 2 weeks at six dose levels: 0.01, 0.1, 0.3, 1.5, 3 and 10 mg/kg. The purpose of peripheral TCRbeta sequencing was to test whether ivuxolimab changed TCR sequence diversity and led to clonal T-cell expansion. Of the roughly 52 dose-escalation patients, hepatocellular carcinoma was present in roughly 19, melanoma in around 15, renal cell carcinoma in 9 and head and neck cancer in 9. In the dose-escalation cohort, 82.7% of patients were male, and the mean age was around 60 years, with a range of roughly 20 to 79. Patients were allowed to have had prior anti-PD-1, anti-PD-L1 or anti-CTLA-4 therapy, and 40% of the dose-escalation patients had been treated with checkpoint inhibitors. Findings and caveats that apply to the study as a whole: Antigen specificity was not determined for the clonally expanded peripheral T cells. After ivuxolimab, expanded clones were on average more numerous among CD8+ T cells than among CD4+ T cells. Clonal expansion of both CD4+ and CD8+ blood T cells was observed from baseline to week 6 at doses 0.1 to 3.0 mg/kg. Low levels of normalized T-cell clonal expansion were also seen in some patients who did not respond. Partial responders in the 0.1-3.0 mg/kg groups had among the lowest normalized peripheral clonal expansion, especially among CD8+ T cells.

The trial excluded patients who had a history of autoimmune disease or who were on systemic immunosuppression. Peripheral blood for TCR sequencing was collected from all dose cohorts at baseline, on cycle 4 day 1, and on cycle 7 day 1. Samples were obtained from an open-label, multicenter, first-in-human phase I dose-escalation trial of ivuxolimab. Adults with locally advanced or metastatic head and neck squamous cell, hepatocellular, melanoma or renal cell carcinoma were enrolled in the trial. Before TCR sequencing, CD4+ T cells and CD8+ T cells were sorted from peripheral blood as separate populations. Genomic DNA was extracted from sorted cells for sequencing of the TCRbeta CDR3 region. The immunoSEQ Assay was used to sequence the TCRbeta CDR3 regions. Drawn from immuneACCESS, this table holds only the in-frame rearrangements with V and J called that TCRdb kept. Clones are partly lost; checked studies trace under half to an unresolved V gene and leave the rest unexplained. Recorded for this sample are tens of thousands of clones; about 91% of them occurred a single time. The ten most abundant clones make up 15% to 20% of the sample.

The germline V gene supplies CDR1 SQVTM and CDR2 ANQGSEA. Trimming costs V 1 base and J 5 bases, and their ends lie 12 bases apart. The CDR3 numbers 14 residues from cysteine through phenylalanine. Only the CDR3 DNA is retained, 42 bases long and in frame from the first base. Turning to this clone: This clone's antigen is unknown. No base-level quality is on record; no much larger clone is a single base apart.

The chain uses TRBV29-1 and TRBJ2-1, with an unclear D gene assignment. This TCR was recovered from an adult with an advanced solid tumor such as melanoma, head and neck, liver or kidney cancer. The sequences come from CD4+ or CD8+ T cells sorted from blood, collected in a trial of the OX40 agonist ivuxolimab. The nucleotide sequence reads TGCAGCGTTGAAGGAACGGTAGAAGACAATGAGCAGTTCTTC. It translates to CSVEGTVEDNEQFF.